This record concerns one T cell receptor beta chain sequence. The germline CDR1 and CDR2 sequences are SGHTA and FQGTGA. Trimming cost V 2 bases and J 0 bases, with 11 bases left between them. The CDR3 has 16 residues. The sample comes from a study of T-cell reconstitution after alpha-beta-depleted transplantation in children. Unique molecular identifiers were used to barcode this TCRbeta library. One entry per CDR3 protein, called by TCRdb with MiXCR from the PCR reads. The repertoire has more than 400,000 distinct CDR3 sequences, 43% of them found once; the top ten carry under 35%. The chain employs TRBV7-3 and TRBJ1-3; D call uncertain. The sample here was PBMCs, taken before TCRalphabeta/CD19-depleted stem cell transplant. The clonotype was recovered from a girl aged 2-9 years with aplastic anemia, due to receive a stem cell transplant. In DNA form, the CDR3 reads TGTGCCAGCAGCTTATCTCACAGTTCCTCTGGAAACACCATATATTTT. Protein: CASSLSHSSSGNTIYF.